These T cell receptor beta chains were read from a single sample in a study of prognosis after radiotherapy for stage I lung cancer. TCRdb fed the multiplex PCR reads into MiXCR, producing one record per CDR3 protein. Seen here are around 30,000 distinct CDR3 sequences, about 29% observed once, and the top ten hold about 33%. The specimen was PBMCs, collected before or after stereotactic body radiation therapy (not recorded which). The receptors derive from a donor aged 50 or older with non-small cell lung cancer. CDR3s include the opening cysteine and the closing phenylalanine or tryptophan. D genes are given only for firm matches. Clone size is stated in some rows and not others, as once, few, many or a class when expanded.

TRBJ2-5	TRBD2	TRBV20-1	NA	CSSHGLAGGGDTQYF	TGCAGTTCCCACGGACTAGCGGGAGGTGGAGATACCCAGTACTTC
TRBJ2-3	NA	TRBV12-3/TRBV12-4	NA	CASSLGSGGTDTQYF	TGTGCCAGCAGTTTAGGATCTGGCGGCACAGATACGCAGTATTTT
TRBJ2-2	TRBD2	TRBV20-1	NA	CSASEVSGGSSGELFF	TGCAGTGCTAGCGAGGTTAGCGGGGGGTCCTCTGGGGAGCTGTTTTTT
TRBJ2-1	TRBD2	TRBV5-6	NA	CASSSLAGGPVNEQFF	TGTGCCAGCAGCTCTCTAGCGGGAGGGCCGGTGAATGAGCAGTTCTTC
TRBJ1-2	NA	TRBV7-8	medium-sized	CASSLGSSGAYGYTF	TGTGCCAGCAGCTTAGGAAGTTCAGGGGCCTATGGCTACACCTTC
TRBJ2-3	TRBD2	TRBV11-3	many	CASSLRTSGSTDTQYF	TGTGCCAGCAGCTTAAGGACTAGCGGCAGCACAGATACGCAGTATTTT
TRBJ2-1	NA	TRBV6-2/TRBV6-3	NA	CAISEDSVSYNEQFF	TGTGCCATCAGCGAGGACAGTGTCTCCTACAATGAGCAGTTCTTC
TRBJ1-5	NA	TRBV5-4	NA	CASSFPSGFQPQHF	TGTGCCAGCAGCTTCCCCTCTGGGTTCCAGCCCCAGCATTTT
TRBJ2-2	NA	TRBV11-2	many	CASSLWRFNTGELFF	TGTGCCAGCAGCTTATGGCGGTTCAACACCGGGGAGCTGTTTTTT
TRBJ2-3	NA	TRBV27	many	CASRRDNTDTQYF	TGTGCCAGCAGACGGGACAACACAGATACGCAGTATTTT
TRBJ2-3	NA	TRBV28	many	CASSLVKTPYTDTQYF	TGTGCCAGCAGTTTGGTAAAGACTCCGTACACAGATACGCAGTATTTT
TRBJ1-1	NA	TRBV5-1	many	CASSDQGSTEAFF	TGCGCCAGCAGTGACCAGGGGAGCACTGAAGCTTTCTTT
TRBJ2-3	TRBD1	TRBV6-2/TRBV6-3	many	CASSWTGPDTQYF	TGTGCCAGCAGTTGGACAGGGCCAGATACGCAGTATTTT
TRBJ1-4	TRBD1	TRBV4-2	many	CASSQGQGKTNEKLFF	TGTGCCAGCAGCCAGGGACAGGGCAAGACTAATGAAAAACTGTTTTTT
TRBJ2-3	NA	TRBV7-8	many	CASSLTEGADTQYF	TGTGCCAGCAGCTTGACAGAGGGGGCAGATACGCAGTATTTT
TRBJ1-1	NA	TRBV6-1	many	CASRHNRETRTEAFF	TGTGCCAGCAGACACAACAGGGAAACGAGGACTGAAGCTTTCTTT
TRBJ2-2	TRBD2	TRBV4-1	many	CASSLSGRATGELFF	TGCGCCAGCAGCTTAAGCGGGAGGGCCACCGGGGAGCTGTTTTTT
TRBJ1-2	NA	TRBV5-1	many	CASSLGANYGYTF	TGCGCCAGCAGCTTGGGGGCTAACTATGGCTACACCTTC
TRBJ2-5	TRBD2	TRBV6-2/TRBV6-3	many	CASSYGREETQYF	TGTGCCAGCAGTTATGGGAGGGAAGAGACCCAGTACTTC
TRBJ2-4	TRBD1	TRBV6-2/TRBV6-3	NA	CASRTDRGIQYF	TGTGCCAGCAGGACGGACAGGGGCATTCAGTACTTC
TRBJ2-1	TRBD2	TRBV5-6	many	CASSPGGGRLSNEQFF	TGTGCCAGCAGCCCCGGGGGCGGGAGGTTAAGCAATGAGCAGTTCTTC
TRBJ2-1	TRBD1	TRBV7-6	NA	CASSLWGQGNREQFF	TGTGCCAGCAGCTTATGGGGACAGGGCAATCGCGAGCAGTTCTTC
TRBJ2-7	TRBD2	TRBV27	many	CASSGLAGGAYEQYF	TGTGCCAGCAGCGGACTAGCGGGAGGTGCCTACGAGCAGTACTTC
TRBJ1-2	NA	TRBV12-3/TRBV12-4	many	CASSGYKGSRGYTF	TGTGCCAGCAGTGGGTATAAGGGCTCTAGGGGCTACACCTTC
TRBJ1-2	NA	TRBV20-1	many	CSARKSRGYGYTF	TGCAGTGCTCGGAAATCCAGGGGCTATGGCTACACCTTC
TRBJ2-7	NA	TRBV11-2	many	CASSLVQAHYEQYF	TGTGCCAGCAGCTTAGTACAGGCCCACTACGAGCAGTACTTC
TRBJ2-3	NA	TRBV7-2	NA	CASSSVRSTDTQYF	TGTGCCAGCAGCTCTGTCCGGAGCACAGATACGCAGTATTTT
TRBJ2-3	NA	TRBV3-1	NA	CASSQGKGNWALDTQYF	TGTGCCAGCAGCCAAGGGAAGGGAAACTGGGCCCTCGATACGCAGTATTTT
TRBJ2-7	NA	TRBV28	NA	CATKGRGAIDEQYF	TGTGCCACCAAAGGTCGGGGGGCTATCGACGAGCAGTACTTC
TRBJ2-1	NA	TRBV30	many	CAWVDGSSGNEQFF	TGTGCCTGGGTAGACGGGAGCAGCGGGAATGAGCAGTTCTTC
TRBJ2-1	TRBD2	TRBV11-1	many	CASSSAGGSSYNEQFF	TGTGCCAGCAGCTCGGCGGGCGGGAGCTCCTACAATGAGCAGTTCTTC
TRBJ1-1	TRBD1	TRBV7-8	many	CASSFGDRGAPEAFF	TGTGCCAGCAGCTTTGGGGACAGGGGAGCGCCTGAAGCTTTCTTT
TRBJ2-2	NA	TRBV10-3	NA	CAISYLEGLNTGELFF	TGTGCCATCAGTTACCTGGAGGGGCTAAACACCGGGGAGCTGTTTTTT
TRBJ1-5	NA	TRBV5-5	NA	CASSFQGFSNQPQHF	TGTGCCAGCAGCTTCCAGGGATTTAGCAATCAGCCCCAGCATTTT
TRBJ2-7	TRBD2	TRBV7-3	NA	CASSSSGTSYEQYF	TGTGCCAGCAGTTCTAGCGGGACGTCCTACGAGCAGTACTTC
TRBJ2-2	NA	TRBV27	many	CASKTGPGELFF	TGTGCCAGCAAAACGGGACCCGGGGAGCTGTTTTTT
TRBJ1-1	TRBD1	TRBV6-2/TRBV6-3	many	CASSYPGQGATEAFF	TGTGCCAGCAGTTACCCTGGACAGGGGGCAACTGAAGCTTTCTTT
TRBJ2-1	TRBD2	TRBV6-1	many	CASSNRLAGGSNEQFF	TGTGCCAGCAGTAACAGACTAGCGGGAGGTTCCAATGAGCAGTTCTTC
TRBJ2-7	NA	TRBV7-9	NA	CASSPPGVPLVEQYF	TGTGCCAGCAGCCCGCCAGGGGTCCCGCTTGTCGAGCAGTACTTC
TRBJ2-1	TRBD2	TRBV20-1	many	CSASEAGLAGNEQFF	TGCAGTGCTAGCGAGGCAGGACTAGCGGGAAATGAGCAGTTCTTC
TRBJ1-1	NA	TRBV7-9	many	CASSLDLTEAFF	TGTGCCAGCAGCTTAGATCTCACTGAAGCTTTCTTT
TRBJ2-7	NA	TRBV6-2/TRBV6-3	NA	CASSDSRSVGYEQYF	TGTGCCAGCAGTGACTCGAGATCCGTCGGATACGAGCAGTACTTC
TRBJ1-4	NA	TRBV18	many	CASSPPVANEKLFF	TGTGCCAGCTCACCACCGGTTGCTAATGAAAAACTGTTTTTT
TRBJ2-1	TRBD2	TRBV9	many	CASSASYSGSGYNEQFF	TGTGCCAGCAGCGCTAGTTATAGCGGGAGTGGGTACAATGAGCAGTTCTTC
TRBJ2-3	TRBD1	TRBV19	many	CASSIRDRAADTQYF	TGTGCCAGTAGTATCCGGGACAGGGCCGCAGATACGCAGTATTTT
TRBJ2-7	NA	TRBV20-1	once	CSARGADRTYEQYF	TGCAGTGCCAGGGGGGCGGATAGGACCTACGAGCAGTACTTC
TRBJ2-7	NA	TRBV20-1	many	CSARGRQGSYEQYF	TGCAGTGCTAGAGGTCGGCAGGGTTCCTACGAGCAGTACTTC
TRBJ2-7	TRBD2	TRBV3-1	many	CASSQDMAGGYVQYF	TGTGCCAGCAGCCAAGATATGGCGGGGGGGTACGTGCAGTACTTC
TRBJ2-5	NA	TRBV5-1	many	CASSGMTDQETQYF	TGCGCCAGCAGCGGGATGACAGACCAAGAGACCCAGTACTTC
TRBJ2-1	TRBD2	TRBV18	NA	CASLKPGGFVDEQFF	TGTGCCAGCCTTAAACCGGGAGGCTTCGTCGATGAGCAGTTCTTC